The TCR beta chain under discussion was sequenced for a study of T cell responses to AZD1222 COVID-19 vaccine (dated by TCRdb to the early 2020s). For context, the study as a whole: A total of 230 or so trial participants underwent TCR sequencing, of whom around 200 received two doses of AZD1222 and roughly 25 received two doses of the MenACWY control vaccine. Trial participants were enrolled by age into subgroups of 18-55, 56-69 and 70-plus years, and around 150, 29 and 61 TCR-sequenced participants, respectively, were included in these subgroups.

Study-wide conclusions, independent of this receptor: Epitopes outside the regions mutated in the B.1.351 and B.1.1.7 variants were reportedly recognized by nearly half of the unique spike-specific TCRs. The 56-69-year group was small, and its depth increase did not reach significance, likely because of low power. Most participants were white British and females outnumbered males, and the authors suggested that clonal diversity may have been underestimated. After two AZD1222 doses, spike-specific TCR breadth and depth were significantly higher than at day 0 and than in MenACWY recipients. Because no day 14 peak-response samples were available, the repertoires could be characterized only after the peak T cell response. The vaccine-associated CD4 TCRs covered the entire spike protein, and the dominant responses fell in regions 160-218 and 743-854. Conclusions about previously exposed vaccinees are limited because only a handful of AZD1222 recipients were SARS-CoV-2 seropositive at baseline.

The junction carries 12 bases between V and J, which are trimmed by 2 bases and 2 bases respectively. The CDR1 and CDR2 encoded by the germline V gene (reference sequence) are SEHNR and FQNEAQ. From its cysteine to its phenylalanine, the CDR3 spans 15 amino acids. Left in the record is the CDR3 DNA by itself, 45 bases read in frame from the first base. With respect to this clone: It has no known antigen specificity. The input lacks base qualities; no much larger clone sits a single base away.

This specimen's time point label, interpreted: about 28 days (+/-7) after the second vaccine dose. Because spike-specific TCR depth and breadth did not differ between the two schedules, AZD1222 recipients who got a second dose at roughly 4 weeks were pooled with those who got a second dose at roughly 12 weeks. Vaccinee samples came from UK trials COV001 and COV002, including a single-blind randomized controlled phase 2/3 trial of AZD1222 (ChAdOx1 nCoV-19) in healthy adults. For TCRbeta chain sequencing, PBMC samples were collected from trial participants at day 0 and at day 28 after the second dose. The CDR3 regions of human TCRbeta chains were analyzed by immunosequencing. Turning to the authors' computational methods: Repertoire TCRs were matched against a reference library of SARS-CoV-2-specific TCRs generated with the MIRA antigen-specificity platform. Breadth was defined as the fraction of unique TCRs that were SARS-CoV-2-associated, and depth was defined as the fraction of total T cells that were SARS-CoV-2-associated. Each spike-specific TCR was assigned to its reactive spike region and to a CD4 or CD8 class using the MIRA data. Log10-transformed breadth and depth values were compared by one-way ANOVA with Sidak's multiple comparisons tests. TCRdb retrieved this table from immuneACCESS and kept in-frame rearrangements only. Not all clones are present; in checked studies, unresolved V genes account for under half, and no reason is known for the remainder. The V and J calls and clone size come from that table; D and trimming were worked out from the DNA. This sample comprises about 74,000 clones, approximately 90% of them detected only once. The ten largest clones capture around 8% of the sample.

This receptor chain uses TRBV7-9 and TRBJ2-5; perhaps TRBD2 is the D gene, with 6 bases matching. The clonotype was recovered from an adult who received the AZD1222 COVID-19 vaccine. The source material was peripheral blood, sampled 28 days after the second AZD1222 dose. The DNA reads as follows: TGTGCCAGCAGCTTAAGGCCTAGCGTACAAGAGACCCAGTACTTC. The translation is CASSLRPSVQETQYF.